The source of this T cell receptor (beta chain) is a study of blood T cell repertoires in COVID-19. Study-wide background: Italy, Spain and the United States were the sources of the convalescent and acute COVID-19 samples.

Per the study methods: Nucleated cell number was recorded as an estimate derived from reference gene primer amplification. Assay used: immunoSEQ multiplex PCR; TCRdb lists only in-frame clones, some missing. D and trimming were read from the DNA, whereas the V and J calls and clone size are those reported in that table. The table has roughly 250,000 clones, roughly 84% seen once; the top ten hold more than 1.5%. This CDR3 spans 14 amino acids. Trimming took 4 bases from V and 7 from J; bases not matched to a gene: 2. The V gene's germline CDR1 is MRHNA and CDR2 SNTAGT. The receptor comes from a woman aged 40 to 50 who had recovered from COVID-19. V is TRBV6-4 and J is TRBJ2-1; 12 nucleotides agree with TRBD2. The sample was peripheral blood. The chain's CDR3 is CASSVLAGGNEQFF. The CDR3 DNA follows: TGTGCCAGCAGTGTACTAGCGGGGGGAAATGAGCAGTTCTTC.